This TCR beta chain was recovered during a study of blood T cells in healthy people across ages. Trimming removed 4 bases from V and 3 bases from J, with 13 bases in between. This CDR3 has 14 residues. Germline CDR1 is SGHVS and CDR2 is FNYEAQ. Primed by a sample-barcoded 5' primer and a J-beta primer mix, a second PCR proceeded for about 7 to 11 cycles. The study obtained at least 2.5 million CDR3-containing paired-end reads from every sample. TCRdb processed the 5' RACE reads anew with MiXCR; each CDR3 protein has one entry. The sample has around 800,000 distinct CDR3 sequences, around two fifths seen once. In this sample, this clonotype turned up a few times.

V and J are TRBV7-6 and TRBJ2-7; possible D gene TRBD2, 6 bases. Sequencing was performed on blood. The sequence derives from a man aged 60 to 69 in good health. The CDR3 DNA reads TGTGCCAGCAGCTCCCGGGTGGGAGGCTACGAGCAGTACTTC. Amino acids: CASSSRVGGYEQYF. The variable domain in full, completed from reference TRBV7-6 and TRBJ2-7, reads GAGVSQSPRYKVTKRGQDVALRCDPISGHVSLYWYRQALGQGPEFLTYFNYEAQQDKSGLPNDRFSAERPEGSISTLTIQRTEQRDSAMYRCASSSRVGGYEQYFGPGTRLTVT.